The clone carrying this TCR beta chain was counted only a few times. Its antigen is unidentified. TCR beta CDR3 regions were amplified from RNA transcripts. During a first-round RT-PCR of the TCR CDR3, the HTBI primer set was used. TCRdb re-analysed the multiplex PCR reads in MiXCR, keeping a single row per CDR3 protein. The table lists hundreds of thousands of distinct CDR3 sequences, around 16% of them singletons. This sample was included in a study of T cells in Graves' hyperthyroidism and ophthalmopathy. The study, taken as a whole, reports: Most thyroid clonotypes with frequency above 0.001 were detected in blood.

The CDR3 is made up of 14 amino acids. V shed 7 bases and J shed 3 bases, with 16 bases lying between them. CDR1 is SGDLS and CDR2 is YYNGEE in the germline V gene. Stable hyperthyroidism: no ophthalmopathy progression over 18 months of follow-up. Fresh peripheral blood, less than 11 ml of it, supplied the PBMCs. Sequencing used blood. The rearrangement links TRBV9 to TRBJ2-5; the D gene is possibly TRBD1 (5 bases). This TCR was sampled from a woman aged 25 to 39 with Graves' hyperthyroidism. As DNA, the CDR3 is TGTGCCAGCGTCGGGTCCAGGGCCGAAGAGACCCAGTACTTC. Amino acids: CASVGSRAEETQYF.